This TCR beta chain was sequenced in a study of blood T cells in healthy people across ages. The CDR3 is made up of 17 amino acids. Trimming pared 3 bases from V and 0 bases from J, leaving 18 bases between. Germline loops: CDR1 MRHNA, CDR2 SNTAGT. Combining a sample-barcoded 5' primer with a J-beta primer mix, a second PCR ran for roughly 7 to 11 cycles. Using its own MiXCR run on the 5' RACE reads, TCRdb lists one record per CDR3 protein. The sample yields 900,000 to 950,000 distinct CDR3 sequences, roughly 29% seen once. Many counts were recorded for this clonotype. The data also belong to a second study, concerning T cells of mothers and their children.

The receptor's source is a woman in her 40s in good health. Input material: blood. The V and J genes are TRBV6-4 and TRBJ2-7, with D hard to call. The CDR3 is CASSDINKRFSSYEQYF. The DNA of the CDR3 is TGTGCCAGCAGTGATATCAACAAGCGATTTAGCTCCTACGAGCAGTACTTC.